Each of the 31 T cell receptor beta chains below was sequenced from the same sample in a study of CD8+CD57+ T cells in acquired aplastic anemia. The template for TCR beta VDJ and CDR3 sequence profiling was genomic DNA. From the reads, TCRdb called clonotypes with MiXCR, one entry per CDR3 protein. Among approximately 250,000 distinct CDR3 sequences listed, 70% to 85% were seen once. Patients picked for sequencing had shown CD8+CD57+ cell expansion detected by flow cytometry. The source material was sorted CD4+, CD8+, or CD8+CD57+ T cells (not recorded which) from PBMCs. Receptors were obtained from a human donor with aplastic anemia.

Details on this clonotype: This CDR3 is missing its conserved last phenylalanine or tryptophan, likely due to a read error. It is unclear where the CDR3 begins or ends on the DNA, so no DNA is shown, and the CDR3 is as TCRdb lists it. The J gene is TRBJ2-3, the V gene TRBV7-3; the table's D gene call, TRBD2, was not cross checked with the DNA. The germline gives CDR1 SGHTA, CDR2 FQGTGA. Including both end residues, the CDR3 is 13 amino acids long. The CDR3 loop reads CASSSSGTWTETQ.

The chain employs TRBV19 and TRBJ2-3, with a possible D match to TRBD1 (5 bases). The length of the CDR3 is 14 residues. The V and J ends lost 3 bases and 1 base respectively, with 8 bases between them. The germline gives CDR1 LNHDA, CDR2 SQIVND (reference sequence). The CDR3 reads CASSMGRGTDTQYF. The CDR3 DNA is TGTGCCAGTAGTATGGGCAGGGGCACAGATACGCAGTATTTT.

For this clonotype: The CDR3 carries no conserved terminal phenylalanine or tryptophan, so it likely arises from a read error. The genes are TRBV2 and TRBJ1-5; a possible D gene is TRBD1 (5 bases). The germline gives CDR1 SNHLY, CDR2 FYNNEI. The CDR3 length is 15 residues. The CDR3 DNA reads as TGTGCCAGCAGGGAAGGGACCGCAGAAAAGCAGCCCCAGCATCTA. It is translated as CASREGTAEKQPQHL.

Worth noting for this clonotype: As the CDR3 is not closed by the conserved phenylalanine or tryptophan, this likely results from a read error. The DNA is omitted, as the CDR3 cannot be located on it reliably, and the CDR3 follows TCRdb's listing. The J gene is TRBJ1-1, the V gene TRBV19. With termini counted, the CDR3 has 13 amino acids. Germline CDR1 and CDR2: LNHDA and SQIVND (reference sequence). CDR3 amino acids: CASSIVLNTETFY.

The chain joins TRBV10-3 to TRBJ1-2; possible D gene TRBD1, 5 bases. Trimming stripped 3 bases from V and 5 bases from J, with 10 bases between. This CDR3 is 13 amino acids long. Germline V gene data show CDR1 as ENHRY and CDR2 as SYGVKD. CDR3 coding DNA: TGTGCCATCAGTGAAGTGACAGTGTATGGCTACACCTTC. Its protein product is CAISEVTVYGYTF.

About this clonotype: As the CDR3 is not closed by the conserved phenylalanine or tryptophan, this likely results from a read error. No DNA is shown, since the ends of the CDR3 on it are uncertain; the CDR3 is the one TCRdb lists. The V gene is TRBV2, the J gene TRBJ2-3; the D call of TRBD1 is as the table states it, not checked on the DNA. In germline, CDR1 is SNHLY, CDR2 FYNNEI. The CDR3 numbers 13 amino acids, ends counted. The CDR3 spells CASGGAGVDTHTD.

A note on this clonotype: In this CDR3 the conserved last residue, phenylalanine or tryptophan, is missing, so a read error is likely. The DNA is omitted, as the CDR3 cannot be located on it reliably, and the CDR3 follows TCRdb's listing. This chain uses TRBV9 with TRBJ2-3; the table's D gene call, TRBD2, was not cross checked with the DNA. The CDR3 length equals 13 residues, ends included. The germline CDR1 and CDR2 sequences are SGDLS and YYNGEE. CDR3 residues: CASSSRSSEQYFV.

Of note for this clonotype: One junction end disagrees with the germline gene, perhaps due to a read error. V gene TRBV7-3 combines with J gene TRBJ1-1; D unresolved. Germline CDR1 and CDR2: SGHTA and FQGTGA. This CDR3 spans 15 amino acids. CDR3 DNA sequence: TGTGCCAGTAGCTACACACAGAGCCTGAACACTGAAGCTTTCTTT. As protein: CASSYTQSLNTEAFF.

The chain joins TRBV29-1 to TRBJ2-2; 8 bases map to TRBD2. This CDR3 is 12 amino acids long. Germline assignment: CDR1 SQVTM and CDR2 ANQGSEA. V trimming: 6 bases; J trimming: 6 bases; junction bases outside the gene matches: 3. The CDR3 reads CSVREAAGELFF. DNA of the CDR3: TGCAGCGTGCGGGAGGCGGCCGGGGAGCTGTTTTTT.

The chain employs TRBV6-5 and TRBJ1-3, with TRBD1 identical over 7 bases. Germline V gene sequence: CDR1 MNHEY, CDR2 SVGAGI. The CDR3 is 11 amino acids. Germline trimming cut 8 bases from V and 8 bases from J; bases unmatched to any gene: 3. The CDR3 nucleotides are TGTGCCAGCTGGGACAGAGACACCATATATTTT. Translation gives CASWDRDTIYF.

This chain links TRBV7-3 with TRBJ2-3; tentatively, D is TRBD1 (5 bases). The V end lost 4 bases, the J end lost 0 bases, and 17 bases lay between the germline ends. Germline V gene sequence: CDR1 SGHTA, CDR2 FQGTGA. The CDR3 length is 17 residues. The chain's CDR3 is CASSSRQLDPSTDTQYF. The CDR3 DNA is TGTGCCAGCAGCTCCCGACAGTTAGACCCTAGCACAGATACGCAGTATTTT. Drawing the rest from reference TRBV7-3 and TRBJ2-3, the complete variable domain is GAGVSQTPSNKVTEKGKYVELRCDPISGHTALYWYRQSLGQGPEFLIYFQGTGAADDSGLPNDRFFAVRPEGSVSTLKIQRTERGDSAVYLCASSSRQLDPSTDTQYFGPGTRLTVL.

The chain couples TRBV7-2 to TRBJ1-6; D gene uncertain. The V end lost 3 bases, the J end lost 9 bases, and 18 bases lay between the germline ends. The CDR3 totals 16 residues. The germline V gene has CDR1 SGHTA and CDR2 FQGNSA. Here the CDR3 DNA reads TGTGCCAGCAGCTTTGGGAAGGGCGGCAATAGTTCACCCCTCCACTTT. This translates into CASSFGKGGNSSPLHF.

A note on this clonotype: The DNA is omitted, as the CDR3 cannot be located on it reliably, and the CDR3 follows TCRdb's listing. The chain uses TRBV7-8 and TRBJ1-2. CDR1 SGHVS and CDR2 FQNEAQ come from the germline V gene. The CDR3 length is 13 residues, termini included. The CDR3 reads CASSLGVGAGSQF.

The chain has TRBV13 and TRBJ2-3, with D perhaps TRBD1 or TRBD2 (5 bases each). The V gene's germline CDR1 is PRHDT and CDR2 FYEKMQ (reference sequence). This CDR3 has 13 residues. V was pared by 4 bases and J by 15 bases, with 20 bases between. The chain's CDR3 is CASSSRGTGLDYF. CDR3 nucleotide sequence: TGTGCCAGCAGCTCACGGGGCACGGGCTTGGACTATTTT.

With respect to this clonotype: Since the CDR3 does not end with the conserved phenylalanine or tryptophan, this likely comes from a read error. It is unclear where the CDR3 begins or ends on the DNA, so no DNA is shown, and the CDR3 is as TCRdb lists it. V is TRBV7-9 and J is TRBJ1-2. With termini counted, the CDR3 has 13 amino acids. Per the germline V gene, CDR1 is SEHNR and CDR2 is FQNEAQ (reference sequence). The CDR3 reads CASSLASAGSYSS.

The chain is built from TRBV5-4 and TRBJ2-3, with 8 bases that match TRBD2. CDR3 length: 16 residues. V lost 2 bases to trimming and J lost 6 bases; unmatched junction nucleotides: 11. CDR1 is SGHNT, CDR2 YYREEE, per germline (reference sequence). This CDR3 reads CASSFTSAGGPDTQYF. CDR3 coding DNA: TGTGCCAGCAGCTTTACTAGCGCGGGAGGTCCCGATACGCAGTATTTT.

The chain couples TRBV19 to TRBJ2-3, with TRBD1 matching 11 bases. Unmatched junction bases numbered 2, after V lost 4 bases and J lost 5 bases. The CDR3 sequence is 14 residues long. Germline assignment: CDR1 LNHDA and CDR2 SQIVND (reference sequence). The CDR3 DNA reads TGTGCCAGTAGTAAGGACAGGGGGCAAGATACGCAGTATTTT. As protein: CASSKDRGQDTQYF.

This clonotype was counted at least ten times. This chain uses TRBV7-8 with TRBJ2-1, with D tentatively TRBD2 (6 bases). The germline V and J ends were trimmed by 0 bases and 16 bases, with 22 bases remaining between them. CDR1 is SGHVS, CDR2 FQNEAQ, per germline. The CDR3 runs 15 residues. CDR3 loop: CASSLAGGSDTQYFF. CDR3 DNA: TGTGCCAGCAGCTTAGCGGGGGGATCCGATACGCAGTATTTCTTC.

V is TRBV7-3 and J is TRBJ1-5; the D gene is possibly TRBD1 (6 bases). The CDR3 runs 14 residues. Trimming removed 3 bases from V and 16 bases from J, with 22 bases in between. Germline CDR1 and CDR2: SGHTA and FQGTGA. The CDR3 sequence is CASSLSKRGQPNHF. Here the CDR3 DNA reads TGTGCCAGCAGCTTGTCGAAGCGGGGGCAGCCCAATCATTTT.

This clonotype has more than one count but fewer than ten. The chain uses TRBV19 and TRBJ2-3; 7 positions agree with TRBD2. This CDR3 has 14 residues. Germline V lookup: CDR1 LNHDA, CDR2 SQIVND (reference sequence). The ends lost 1 base at V and 6 bases at J; junction bases unmatched: 4. CDR3 sequence (DNA): TGTGCCAGTAGTATAGCTAGCGGAGCCGATACGCAGTATTTT. Its translation: CASSIASGADTQYF.

A few counts support this clonotype. The genes are TRBV15 and TRBJ2-2, with D possibly matching TRBD2 (5 bases). V was trimmed by 1 base and J by 8 bases, leaving 8 bases between them. CDR3 length: 13 amino acids. The germline V gene has CDR1 LNHNV and CDR2 YYDKDF (reference sequence). This CDR3 is CATSRVSGGELFF. The DNA of the CDR3 is TGTGCCACCAGCAGAGTATCGGGGGGGGAGCTGTTTTTT.

This clonotype was observed a few times. This chain joins TRBV7-3 and TRBJ2-7, with 7 positions matching TRBD1. The germline CDR1 and CDR2 sequences are SGHTA and FQGTGA. J gave up 6 bases and V 3 bases, and 2 bases lay outside the gene matches. The CDR3 length is 12 residues. CDR3 sequence reads: CASSFGTAEQYF. The CDR3 DNA reads TGTGCCAGCAGCTTTGGGACAGCCGAGCAGTACTTC.

The chain recombines TRBV3-1 with TRBJ2-7; no firm D call. Trimming stripped 3 bases from V and 5 bases from J, with 14 bases between. Germline lookup yields CDR1 LGHDT and CDR2 YNNKEL (reference sequence). The CDR3 spans 14 residues. The CDR3 sequence is CASSQVGGNDEQYF. DNA of the CDR3: TGTGCCAGCAGCCAGGTGGGCGGAAACGACGAGCAGTACTTC.

A remark on this clonotype: The CDR3 does not close with the conserved phenylalanine or tryptophan, likely indicating a read error. The chain has TRBV2 and TRBJ1-1; the D gene is possibly TRBD1 (5 bases). Trimming took off 8 bases at V and 1 base at J, with 17 bases between the two ends. The V gene's germline CDR1 is SNHLY and CDR2 FYNNEI. This CDR3 has 15 amino acids. The CDR3 loop is CASGGVGTENTEAFS. CDR3 DNA: TGTGCCAGCGGGGGGGTGGGCACAGAGAACACTGAAGCTTTCTCA.

The chain employs TRBV7-9 and TRBJ2-5; D possibly matches TRBD1 or TRBD2 (5 bases each). Germline V gene lookup returns CDR1 SEHNR and CDR2 FQNEAQ (reference sequence). The CDR3 loop spans 12 amino acids. Trimming stripped 9 bases from V and 7 bases from J, with 15 bases between. This CDR3 is CARRGVGGTQYF. The CDR3 DNA is TGTGCCAGAAGGGGAGTAGGAGGGACCCAGTACTTC.

The genes are TRBV29-1 and TRBJ2-3; TRBD2 matches at 12 bases. The CDR3 sequence is 15 residues long. Germline assignment: CDR1 SQVTM and CDR2 ANQGSEA. CDR3 nucleotide sequence: TGCAGTCCCCGACTAGCGGGAGAAATCATAGATACGCAGTATTTT. This translates into CSPRLAGEIIDTQYF.

As regards this clonotype: No DNA is shown, since the ends of the CDR3 on it are uncertain; the CDR3 is the one TCRdb lists. The V call is TRBV7-2, the J call TRBJ2-3; the table's D call, TRBD1, has no DNA check behind it. Termini included, the CDR3 measures 14 amino acids. Germline CDR1 reads SGHTA; CDR2 reads FQGNSA. The CDR3 protein is CASSVVEQYVGPGF.

This clonotype was counted between two and nine times. V gene TRBV11-1 combines with J gene TRBJ2-2; a possible D gene is TRBD2 (5 bases). Trimming cost V 3 bases and J 11 bases, with 10 bases left between them. Per germline, CDR1 SGHAT and CDR2 FQDESV (reference sequence). The CDR3 totals 12 residues. CDR3 coding DNA: TGTGCCAGCAGCTTCGGCGCGGGCGAGCTGTTTTTT. This codes for CASSFGAGELFF.

This clonotype showed up just a few times. This rearrangement joins TRBV10-3 to TRBJ1-2, with D maybe TRBD1 (5 bases). This CDR3 contains 13 residues. The V gene lost 4 bases and the J gene lost 7 bases, with 13 bases spanning the gap. CDR1 is ENHRY and CDR2 is SYGVKD in the germline V gene. The CDR3 region has the DNA TGTGCCATCAGTGGTCGGGGGTTATCTGGCTACACCTTC. Translated, it gives CAISGRGLSGYTF.

Points on this clonotype: A read error is likely, as this CDR3 ends without the conserved phenylalanine or tryptophan. The limits of the CDR3 on the DNA are not certain, so only TCRdb's listed CDR3 is given. The V call is TRBV7-8, the J call TRBJ2-1; the table's D call TRBD1 went unverified against the DNA. Germline lookup yields CDR1 SGHVS and CDR2 FQNEAQ. The length of the CDR3 is 13 amino acids, counting both ends. The CDR3 region is CASSFHPVGAALS.

This clonotype was recorded a few times. This rearrangement joins TRBV7-6 to TRBJ1-2, with a weak D call TRBD1 (6 bases). V was trimmed by 4 bases and J by 10 bases, leaving 25 bases between them. The germline V gene encodes CDR1 SGHVS and CDR2 FNYEAQ. The length of the CDR3 is 16 residues. CDR3 protein: CASSSDRLLSPHHYTF. DNA for the CDR3: TGTGCCAGCAGCTCGGACAGATTACTTTCACCCCACCACTACACCTTC.